The sample holds a few counts of the clone carrying this TCR beta chain. TCRdb keeps only in-frame clones here, not all; method: immunoSEQ multiplex PCR. This table has roughly 90,000 clones, approximately 90% appearing once. V lost 5 bases and J lost 8; bases outside the gene matches: 10. The germline CDR1 and CDR2 sequences are SGHTA and FQGNSA. This CDR3 spans 15 amino acids. These data belong to a study of PD-L1 blockade in urothelial cancer. The TCR originated in a man in his fifties or sixties with urothelial cancer. The material was PBMCs, obtained around atezolizumab (anti-PD-L1) treatment. The chain recombines TRBV7-2 with TRBJ2-1, with TRBD2 identical over 9 bases. For the CDR3, the DNA is TGTGCCAGCAGCCCACTCGGCTTAGCGGGAGATGAGCAGTTCTTC. Protein: CASSPLGLAGDEQFF.